The 29 T cell receptor beta chains in this list originate from one sample, sequenced in a study of tumor-infiltrating lymphocytes in localized non-small cell lung cancer. The assay was immunoSEQ multiplex PCR, and TCRdb's table has in-frame clones only and misses some. Among about 6,000 clones listed, about 80% were seen once. The sequencing input was lung tumor tissue. These receptors originate from a human donor with non-small cell lung cancer.

J is TRBJ2-7 and V is TRBV5-6; 8 bases match TRBD2. Germline V gene sequence: CDR1 SGHDT, CDR2 YYEEEE. The CDR3 sequence is 14 residues long. Trimming cost V 5 bases and J 5 bases; bases outside gene matches: 9. The CDR3, as DNA: TGTGCCAGCAGGTCCGGGGGGGGGACCCACGAGCAGTACTTC. Its translation is CASRSGGGTHEQYF.

The CDR3 region has the DNA TGCGCCAGCAGCCAAGGGGCAGCGGGGGGCTACACAGATACGCAGTATTTT. Its protein product is CASSQGAAGGYTDTQYF. This rearrangement joins TRBV4-3 to TRBJ2-3, with 9 positions matching TRBD2. Germline trimming cut 1 base from V and 2 bases from J; bases unmatched to any gene: 7. This CDR3 is 17 amino acids long. Germline V CDR1 and CDR2: LGHNA, YSLEER.

Of note for this clone: The junction departs from germline at one end; a sequencing error may be responsible. The chain uses TRBV7-9 and TRBJ1-2; weak D call: TRBD1 (6 bases). From germline, CDR1 is SEHNR and CDR2 FQNEAQ (reference sequence). The CDR3 length is 14 residues. The DNA for the CDR3 is TGTGCCAGCAGCCTAGCAGGGGCGAGGAAATTCTACACCTTC. Protein: CASSLAGARKFYTF.

The chain employs TRBV2 and TRBJ2-7; TRBD2 aligns across 7 bases. The CDR3 has 13 amino acids. The ends lost 6 bases at V and 2 bases at J; junction bases unmatched: 4. CDR1 SNHLY and CDR2 FYNNEI come from the germline V gene. CDR3: CASRSGAPYEQYF. CDR3 DNA: TGTGCCAGCAGGAGCGGGGCCCCCTACGAGCAGTACTTC.

The gene calls are TRBV11-2 and TRBJ1-2; tentatively, D is TRBD1 (6 bases). CDR1 is SGHAT, CDR2 FQNNGV, per germline. Trimming cost V 1 base and J 3 bases, with 12 bases left between them. The CDR3 loop spans 15 amino acids. The CDR3 is CASSLGLGADYGYTF. The DNA of the CDR3 is TGTGCCAGCAGCTTAGGGCTGGGGGCGGACTATGGCTACACCTTC.

This rearrangement joins TRBV30 to TRBJ2-3; 9 nucleotides agree with TRBD2. This CDR3 is 16 amino acids long. The trim removed 1 base at V and 0 bases at J, leaving 5 bases unmatched. CDR1 and CDR2 from the germline V gene are GTSNPN and SVGIG (reference sequence). The CDR3 spells CAWSETSGSSTDTQYF. CDR3 nucleotide sequence: TGTGCCTGGAGTGAGACTAGCGGCTCTAGCACAGATACGCAGTATTTT.

There are a few counts of this clone. Other nucleotide sequences from this sample produce the same CDR3. The V and J genes are TRBV7-9 and TRBJ1-4, with no clear D. The germline gives CDR1 SEHNR, CDR2 FQNEAQ (reference sequence). Trimming stripped 5 bases from V and 8 bases from J, with 3 bases between. The CDR3 is 10 amino acids. CDR3 protein: CASSEEKLFF. The CDR3 DNA sequence: TGTGCCAGCAGCGAGGAAAAACTGTTTTTT.

The rearrangement joins TRBV4-1 to TRBJ2-6; D possibly corresponds to TRBD1 (6 bases). The V end lost 4 bases, the J end lost 4 bases, and 17 bases lay between the germline ends. CDR1 is MGHRA and CDR2 is YSYEKL in the germline V gene. CDR3 length: 17 amino acids. CDR3 residues: CASSLVFTGPGANVLTF. The CDR3 DNA sequence: TGCGCCAGCAGCCTCGTTTTTACAGGGCCCGGGGCCAACGTCCTGACTTTC.

The chain recombines TRBV6-5 with TRBJ1-3, with D unresolved. Trimming took 8 bases from V and 4 from J, leaving 12 bases between them. The germline V gene encodes CDR1 MNHEY and CDR2 SVGAGI. This CDR3 region has 13 residues. CDR3 amino acids: CASLSPLGNTIYF. The CDR3 DNA reads TGTGCCAGCTTAAGTCCCTTGGGAAACACCATATATTTT.

The DNA for the CDR3 is TGTGCCAGCAGCTTACCCCAAGAGACCCAGTACTTC. This encodes CASSLPQETQYF. The chain employs TRBV7-6 and TRBJ2-5, with D unclear. The CDR3 is 12 amino acids. V was cut by 2 bases and J by 1 base, with 2 bases left in between. Germline loops: CDR1 SGHVS, CDR2 FNYEAQ.

This chain joins TRBV6-6 and TRBJ1-1; possible D gene TRBD1, 5 bases. The germline V gene has CDR1 MNHNY and CDR2 SVGAGI (reference sequence). Trimming pared 10 bases from V and 0 bases from J, leaving 15 bases between. The CDR3 is 14 amino acids. The CDR3 reads CATLEGNMNTEAFF. The CDR3 nucleotides read TGTGCCACACTCGAGGGGAACATGAACACTGAAGCTTTCTTT.

J is TRBJ1-2 and V is TRBV19, with TRBD1 matching over 7 bases. The CDR3 runs to 14 residues. V lost 7 bases and J lost 3; bases outside the gene matches: 8. Germline CDR1 reads LNHDA; CDR2 reads SQIVND (reference sequence). In DNA form, the CDR3 reads TGTGCCAGTATCATATCCGGGACAGACTATGGCTACACCTTC. This translates into CASIISGTDYGYTF.

The V gene is TRBV25-1, the J gene TRBJ1-6; 7 bases fit TRBD1. CDR3 length: 16 residues. Germline V gene data show CDR1 as MGHDK and CDR2 as SYGVNS. V lost 4 bases and J lost 9; bases outside the gene matches: 12. The CDR3 sequence is CASSAPTTGIGSPLHF. The CDR3 DNA follows: TGTGCCAGCAGTGCCCCTACGACAGGGATCGGTTCACCCCTCCACTTT.

The chain couples TRBV7-2 to TRBJ1-1; weak D call: TRBD1 (6 bases). This CDR3 comprises 14 residues. V lost 5 bases, J lost 4 bases, and 14 bases lay in between. The germline gives CDR1 SGHTA, CDR2 FQGNSA. This CDR3 is CASSPGRGSTEAFF. For the CDR3, the DNA is TGTGCCAGCAGCCCCGGGAGGGGGTCCACTGAAGCTTTCTTT.

The rearrangement uses TRBV29-1 and TRBJ2-7; 11 positions agree with TRBD1. Germline assignment: CDR1 SQVTM and CDR2 ANQGSEA. The CDR3 is 13 residues long. Unmatched junction bases numbered 4, after V lost 4 bases and J lost 5 bases. CDR3 DNA: TGCAGCGTTGTGGGACAGGGGGTAAACGAGCAGTACTTC. Translated: CSVVGQGVNEQYF.

This sequence joins TRBV5-5 and TRBJ2-3; 7 positions agree with TRBD2. CDR1 and CDR2 (germline): SGHKS, YYEKEE (reference sequence). After removal of 2 bases from V and 2 bases from J, the junction contained 5 bases not matched to a gene. CDR3 size: 15 residues. Here the CDR3 DNA reads TGTGCCAGCAGCTTTCCGGGACTACCCACAGATACGCAGTATTTT. Its protein product is CASSFPGLPTDTQYF.

V gene TRBV30 combines with J gene TRBJ2-5; 10 positions match TRBD1. This CDR3 contains 15 residues. The V gene's germline CDR1 is GTSNPN and CDR2 SVGIG (reference sequence). The trim removed 5 bases at V and 4 bases at J, leaving 10 bases unmatched. The CDR3 reads CAWGTGQGLRETQYF. DNA of the CDR3: TGTGCCTGGGGGACGGGACAGGGGTTAAGAGAGACCCAGTACTTC.

The chain joins TRBV4-3 to TRBJ1-6; TRBD1 might be the D (6 bases). This CDR3 spans 16 amino acids. V lost 0 bases and J 6 bases, leaving 12 bases between the germline ends. Germline V CDR1 and CDR2: LGHNA, YSLEER. The CDR3 coding sequence is TGCGCCAGCAGCCAAGAATTACAGGGCGGTAATTCACCCCTCCACTTT. Its protein is CASSQELQGGNSPLHF.

This clone was seen more than once but under ten times. V and J are TRBV2 and TRBJ2-7, with D possibly matching TRBD1 (6 bases). The CDR3 has 13 amino acids. The germline V gene encodes CDR1 SNHLY and CDR2 FYNNEI. V was cut by 5 bases and J by 0 bases, with 8 bases left in between. The chain's CDR3 is CASSRDNSYEQYF. The CDR3 DNA is TGTGCCAGCAGTAGGGACAACTCCTACGAGCAGTACTTC.

The V call is TRBV9, the J call TRBJ2-2; 11 bases are shared with TRBD2. V trimming: 0 bases; J trimming: 7 bases; junction bases outside the gene matches: 8. This CDR3 region has 17 residues. Germline V gene lookup returns CDR1 SGDLS and CDR2 YYNGEE. The CDR3 DNA reads as TGTGCCAGCAGCGTAGGTTTAGCGGGAGGGCATGGCGGGGAGCTGTTTTTT. Its protein product is CASSVGLAGGHGGELFF. The variable domain in full, completed from reference TRBV9 and TRBJ2-2, reads DSGVTQTPKHLITATGQRVTLRCSPRSGDLSVYWYQQSLDQGLQFLIQYYNGEERAKGNILERFSAQQFPDLHSELNLSSLELGDSALYFCASSVGLAGGHGGELFFGEGSRLTVL.

On this clone itself: An end of the junction differs from the germline gene, which may be a read error. The CDR3 DNA is TGTACCATCAGTGTTGCGCTCCTCGAAAGGGGCTACACCTTC. Translated, it gives CTISVALLERGYTF. The J gene is TRBJ1-2, the V gene TRBV10-3; no clear D. The CDR3 contains 14 residues. Per the germline V gene, CDR1 is ENHRY and CDR2 is SYGVKD.

The chain recombines TRBV7-7 with TRBJ2-3; no definite D call. CDR1 and CDR2 (germline): SSHAT, FNYEAQ (reference sequence). V lost 5 bases and J lost 3, with 6 bases in between. CDR3 length: 12 residues. DNA for the CDR3: TGTGCCAGCAGCGCCTTAACAGATACGCAGTATTTT. The encoded protein is CASSALTDTQYF.

The chain has TRBV19 and TRBJ1-6; tentatively, D is TRBD1 (6 bases). Trimming shortened V by 3 bases and J by 7 bases, and 10 bases separated the two germline ends. Germline V gene data show CDR1 as LNHDA and CDR2 as SQIVND (reference sequence). The CDR3 is 14 residues long. The CDR3 loop is CASSIHRENSPLHF. For the CDR3, the DNA is TGTGCCAGTAGTATTCACAGGGAGAATTCACCCCTCCACTTT.

The chain recombines TRBV6-5 with TRBJ1-1; D is unresolved. CDR1 is MNHEY and CDR2 is SVGAGI in the germline V gene. Trimming took 6 bases from V and 1 from J, leaving 12 bases between them. CDR3 length: 14 residues. As DNA, the CDR3 is TGTGCCAGCAGCCCGCTCAGAGGGAACACTGAAGCTTTCTTT. It yields the protein CASSPLRGNTEAFF.

The gene calls are TRBV7-2 and TRBJ2-7; TRBD2 aligns across 10 bases. The CDR3 sequence is 15 residues long. CDR1 SGHTA and CDR2 FQGNSA come from the germline V gene. Losses at the gene ends were 5 bases for V and 3 bases for J; bases not matched to a gene: 7. CDR3 in amino acids: CASSRPGTSVYEQYF. The CDR3 nucleotides are TGTGCCAGCAGCCGCCCCGGGACTAGCGTCTACGAGCAGTACTTC.

J is TRBJ2-3 and V is TRBV7-9; D may be TRBD2 (5 bases). CDR1 is SEHNR and CDR2 is FQNEAQ in the germline V gene (reference sequence). The CDR3 contains 14 residues. V was clipped by 1 base and J by 6 bases, with 11 bases between them. The CDR3 protein is CASSLGGSADTQYF. The DNA of the CDR3 is TGTGCCAGCAGCTTAGGCGGGTCAGCCGATACGCAGTATTTT. Variable domain in full (rest from reference TRBV7-9 and TRBJ2-3): DTGVSQNPRHKITKRGQNVTFRCDPISEHNRLYWYRQTLGQGPEFLTYFQNEAQLEKSRLLSDRFSAERPKGSFSTLEIQRTEQGDSAMYLCASSLGGSADTQYFGPGTRLTVL.

This clone was detected a few times. The chain uses TRBV30 and TRBJ2-4; TRBD2 might be the D (7 bases). Germline loops: CDR1 GTSNPN, CDR2 SVGIG (reference sequence). Trimming took 2 bases from V and 5 from J, leaving 19 bases between them. This CDR3 spans 16 amino acids. The CDR3 here is CAWSRGLAGGQNIQYF. The CDR3 DNA reads TGTGCCTGGAGTAGAGGGTTGGCCGGGGGGCAAAACATTCAGTACTTC.

This clone was seen only once. V usage is TRBV25-1 and J usage is TRBJ1-4, with D hard to call. The V end lost 1 base, the J end lost 5 bases, and 11 bases lay between the germline ends. The germline gives CDR1 MGHDK, CDR2 SYGVNS. CDR3 size: 15 residues. DNA of the CDR3: TGTGCCAGCAGTGAATCCGGCGGAAAGAATGAAAAACTGTTTTTT. Translating it yields CASSESGGKNEKLFF.

Turning to this clone: Different DNA sequences within this sample yield the same CDR3. CDR3 in amino acids: CASSLVGGRSYNEQFF. DNA for the CDR3: TGCGCCAGCAGCCTGGTGGGGGGCCGTTCCTACAATGAGCAGTTCTTC. The genes are TRBV5-1 and TRBJ2-1; possibly TRBD1 or TRBD2 for D (6 bases each). The CDR3 sequence is 16 residues long. Germline lookup yields CDR1 SGHRS and CDR2 YFSETQ. V was shortened by 4 bases and J by 1 base, with 15 bases between the two germline ends.